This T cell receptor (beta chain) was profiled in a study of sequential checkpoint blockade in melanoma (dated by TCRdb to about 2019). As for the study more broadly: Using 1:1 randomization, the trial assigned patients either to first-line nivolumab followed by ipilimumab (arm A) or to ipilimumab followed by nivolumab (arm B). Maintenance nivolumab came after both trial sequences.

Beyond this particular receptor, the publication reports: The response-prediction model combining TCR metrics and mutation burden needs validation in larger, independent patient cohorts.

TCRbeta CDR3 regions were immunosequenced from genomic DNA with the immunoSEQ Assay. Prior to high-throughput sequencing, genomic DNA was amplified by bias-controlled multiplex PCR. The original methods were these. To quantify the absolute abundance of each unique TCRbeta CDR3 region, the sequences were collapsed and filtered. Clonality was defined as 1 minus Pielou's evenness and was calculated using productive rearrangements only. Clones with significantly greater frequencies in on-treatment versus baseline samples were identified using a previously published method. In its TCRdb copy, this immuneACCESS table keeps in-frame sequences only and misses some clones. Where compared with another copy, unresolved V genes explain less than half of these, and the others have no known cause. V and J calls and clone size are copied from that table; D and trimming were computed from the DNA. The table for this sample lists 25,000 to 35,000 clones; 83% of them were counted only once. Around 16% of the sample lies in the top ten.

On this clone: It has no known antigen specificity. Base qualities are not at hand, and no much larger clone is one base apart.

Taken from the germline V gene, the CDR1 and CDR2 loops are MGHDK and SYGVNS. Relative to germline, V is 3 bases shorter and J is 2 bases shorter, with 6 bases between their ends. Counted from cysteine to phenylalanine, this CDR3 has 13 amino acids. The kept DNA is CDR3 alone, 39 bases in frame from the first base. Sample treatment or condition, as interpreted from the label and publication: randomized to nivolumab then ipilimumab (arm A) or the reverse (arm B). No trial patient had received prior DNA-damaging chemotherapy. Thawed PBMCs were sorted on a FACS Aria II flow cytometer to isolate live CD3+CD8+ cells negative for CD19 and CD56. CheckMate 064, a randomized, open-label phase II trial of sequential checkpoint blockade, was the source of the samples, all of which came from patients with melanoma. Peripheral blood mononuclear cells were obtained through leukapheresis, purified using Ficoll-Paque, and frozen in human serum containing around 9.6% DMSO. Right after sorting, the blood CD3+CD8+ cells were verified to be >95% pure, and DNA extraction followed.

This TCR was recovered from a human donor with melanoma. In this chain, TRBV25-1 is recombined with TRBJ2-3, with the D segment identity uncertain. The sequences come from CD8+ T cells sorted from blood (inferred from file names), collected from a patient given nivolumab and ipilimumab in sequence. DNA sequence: TGTGCCAGCAGTGATATATACACAGATACGCAGTATTTT. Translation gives CASSDIYTDTQYF.